One TCR beta chain is described in this entry. This clonotype was seen many times. Its antigen is still unknown. Base qualities are not at hand, and no much larger clone is one base apart. This sample was included in a study of T cells in Graves' hyperthyroidism and ophthalmopathy (dated by TCRdb to the late 2010s). About the full investigation: Peripheral blood samples were taken at initial diagnosis, before any treatment was given. A discovery cohort of about a hundred patients, roughly 43 with Graves' ophthalmopathy and 57 with stable Graves' hyperthyroidism, was used to find distinguishing TCR V-J signatures. Whether ophthalmopathy could be predicted prospectively was tested in an independent validation cohort made up of under 20 hyperthyroidism patients plus 17 patients who later progressed to ophthalmopathy. The 90 to 100 discovery patients were randomly split 7:3 into training and test sets. The study also compared thyroid tissue and blood T-cell repertoires from about six Graves' hyperthyroidism patients. After sampling, hyperthyroidism patients received methimazole starting at 30 mg daily, and ophthalmopathy patients received high-dose intravenous methylprednisolone. The paper describes TCR Vbeta CDR3 sequencing of more than 120 peripheral blood samples, made up of under 50 ophthalmopathy patients, around 78 hyperthyroidism patients and 17 progressor patients. Here is what the overall study found, with its caveats: In validation, progression to ophthalmopathy was predicted by the model with 55% to 71% sensitivity and roughly 76% specificity, a median of 6.5 months before onset. No statistical method was used to fix the sample size in advance, and group allocation was not hidden from the investigators. Ophthalmopathy was separated from stable hyperthyroidism by a 13 V-J signature model, with approximately 85% sensitivity and about 81% specificity obtained in cross-validation and 80%/75% obtained in testing. Most expanded thyroid clonotypes (frequency above 0.001) were also detected in blood, suggesting blood repertoires may reflect thyroid immune responses.

The germline V gene specifies SGHRS as CDR1 and YFSETQ as CDR2. V and J are trimmed by 4 bases and 0 bases, and the gene matches miss 9 bases of the junction. Measured from the cysteine to the phenylalanine, the CDR3 is 16 residues long. Only the CDR3 DNA stays, 48 bases, in frame from base 1. Ophthalmopathy patients had moderately to severely active disease, with a Clinical Activity Score of 3 or more, a NOSPECS grade of 4 or more, and a disease duration of less than 3 months. Patients with uncontrolled infections, other autoimmune diseases, pregnancy or lactation were excluded. Clinical symptoms, serum thyroxine and TRAb, thyroid ultrasound, and orbital computed tomography formed the basis for the diagnoses. Ficoll-Paque density gradient centrifugation was used to isolate PBMCs from about 10 ml of fresh peripheral blood. Trizol reagent was used to extract total RNA, and RNA quality was then checked on an Agilent 2100 Bioanalyzer.

The TCR beta CDR3 regions were amplified from RNA transcripts. For the first round of RT-PCR on the TCR CDR3, the HTBI primer set was used together with the Qiagen OneStep RT-PCR kit. Libraries were constructed in a second round of multiplex PCR, after which size selection and purification were performed. The libraries were sequenced on an Illumina HiSeq2000 using paired-end 100 bp reads. The study's own analysis went as follows. SOAPnuke was used to process the raw data, removing reads that contained adapters or uncalled bases, had a mean Phred below 15, or lacked an exact match to the constant primer or identifier. High-quality paired reads were merged using COPE v1.2.5, and each unique nucleotide sequence was defined as a clonotype. MiTCR v1.1 was used to align clonotypes to the IMGT TRBV, TRBD and TRBJ reference segments. Only V-J combinations with frequency above 0.0001, covering 98% to 99.2% of repertoires, were analysed. The TCS score was defined as the ratio of F50 (clonal expansion) to E x V (chaos), calculated using BLOSUM62-based TCRdist between CDR3 peptides within each V-J. Welch's t-statistics and random forest reduced roughly 530 V-J features to roughly 13, which were used in a naive Bayes classifier (R e1071). Thyroid-blood repertoire similarity was quantified with the Morisita-Horn index. TCRdb reran the public reads through fastp at Q25 and MiXCR, keeping productive beta chains. Rows with one shared CDR3 protein collapse into an entry with the most common genes and DNA. TCRdb's processing, not the authors' own work, is the source of the V and J calls. This sample comprises tens of thousands of distinct CDR3 sequences, roughly 50% of them detected only once. Approximately 3.4% of the sample is taken by the ten largest.

The receptor comes from a woman in her sixties or seventies with Graves' ophthalmopathy. Sequencing was done on a sample of blood. The chain joins TRBV5-1 to TRBJ1-1, and 7 junctional nucleotides match TRBD1. The CDR3 is CASSQQGTALNTEAFF. The base sequence is TGCGCCAGCAGCCAACAGGGGACGGCCTTGAACACTGAAGCTTTCTTT.